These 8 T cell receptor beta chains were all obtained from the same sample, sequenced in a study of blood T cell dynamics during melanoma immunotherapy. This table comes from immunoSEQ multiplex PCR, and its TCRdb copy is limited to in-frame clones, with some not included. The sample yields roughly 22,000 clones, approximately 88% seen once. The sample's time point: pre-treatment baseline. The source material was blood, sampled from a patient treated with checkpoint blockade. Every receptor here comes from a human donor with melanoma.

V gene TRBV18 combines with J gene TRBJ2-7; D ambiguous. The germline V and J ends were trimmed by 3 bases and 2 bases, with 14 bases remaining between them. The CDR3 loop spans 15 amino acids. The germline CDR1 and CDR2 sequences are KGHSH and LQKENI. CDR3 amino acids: CASSPGSPNPYEQYF. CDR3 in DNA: TGTGCCAGCTCACCCGGGTCCCCAAACCCCTACGAGCAGTACTTC.

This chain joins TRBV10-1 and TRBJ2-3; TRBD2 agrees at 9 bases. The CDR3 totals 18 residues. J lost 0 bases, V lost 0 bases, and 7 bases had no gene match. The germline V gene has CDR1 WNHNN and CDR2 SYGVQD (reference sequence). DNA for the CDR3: TGCGCCAGCAGTGAGTCCCCTAGCGGGGTGACTAGCACAGATACGCAGTATTTT. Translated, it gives CASSESPSGVTSTDTQYF.

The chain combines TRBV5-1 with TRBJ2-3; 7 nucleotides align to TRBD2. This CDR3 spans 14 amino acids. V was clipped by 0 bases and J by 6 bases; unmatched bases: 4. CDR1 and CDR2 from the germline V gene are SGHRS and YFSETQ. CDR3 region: CASSLGTRLDTQYF. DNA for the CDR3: TGCGCCAGCAGCTTGGGGACTAGGCTGGATACGCAGTATTTT.

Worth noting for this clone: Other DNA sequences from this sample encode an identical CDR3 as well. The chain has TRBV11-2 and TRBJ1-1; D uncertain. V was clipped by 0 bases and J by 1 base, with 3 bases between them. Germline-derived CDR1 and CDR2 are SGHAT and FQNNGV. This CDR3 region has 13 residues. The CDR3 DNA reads TGTGCCAGCAGCTTAGACCCGAACACTGAAGCTTTCTTT. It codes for CASSLDPNTEAFF.

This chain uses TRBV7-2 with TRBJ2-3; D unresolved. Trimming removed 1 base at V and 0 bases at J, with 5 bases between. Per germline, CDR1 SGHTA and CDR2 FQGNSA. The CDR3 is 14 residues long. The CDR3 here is CASSLDVSTDTQYF. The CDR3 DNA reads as TGTGCCAGCAGCTTAGATGTCAGCACAGATACGCAGTATTTT.

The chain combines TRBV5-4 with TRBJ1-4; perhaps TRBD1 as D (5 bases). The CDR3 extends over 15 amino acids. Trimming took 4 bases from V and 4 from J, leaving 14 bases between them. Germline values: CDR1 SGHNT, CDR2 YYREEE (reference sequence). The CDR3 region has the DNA TGTGCCAGCAGCCCAGGGACGGTCGGTAATGAAAAACTGTTTTTT. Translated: CASSPGTVGNEKLFF.

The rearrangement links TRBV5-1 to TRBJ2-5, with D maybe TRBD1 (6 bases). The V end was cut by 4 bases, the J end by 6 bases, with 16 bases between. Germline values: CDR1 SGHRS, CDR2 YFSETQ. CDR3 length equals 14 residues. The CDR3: CASSGGSTPQTQYF. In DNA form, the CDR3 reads TGCGCCAGCAGCGGGGGCTCGACTCCGCAGACCCAGTACTTC.

CDR3 amino acids: CASSSGTANTEAFF. For the CDR3, the DNA is TGTGCCAGCAGCTCCGGAACCGCGAACACTGAAGCTTTCTTT. The chain carries TRBV2 and TRBJ1-1; no clear D. Germline CDR1 is SNHLY and CDR2 is FYNNEI. The CDR3 totals 14 residues. Deletions cut 6 bases from V and 1 base from J, with 12 bases between.